This TCR beta chain was identified in a study of Graves' ophthalmopathy and Graves' hyperthyroidism. The authors amplified TCR beta CDR3 regions, and they did so from RNA transcripts for repertoire sequencing. Second-round multiplex PCR followed a first-round RT-PCR using HTBI primers. MiXCR, applied by TCRdb to the multiplex PCR reads, yields one record per CDR3 protein. The data hold about 550,000 distinct CDR3 sequences, with less than 45% observed a single time. The CDR3 covers 15 residues. V dropped 0 bases and J dropped 0 bases, with 11 bases sitting between them. From germline, CDR1 is DFQATT and CDR2 SNEGSKA (reference sequence).

Sample: peripheral blood or thyroid tissue (not recorded which). The source of this sequence is an adult man with Graves' hyperthyroidism. This chain joins TRBV20-1 and TRBJ1-2; D perhaps matches TRBD1 (6 bases). The CDR3 DNA reads as TGCAGTGCTAGAGATCAGTCAGGGGCTAACTATGGCTACACCTTC. Its protein product is CSARDQSGANYGYTF.